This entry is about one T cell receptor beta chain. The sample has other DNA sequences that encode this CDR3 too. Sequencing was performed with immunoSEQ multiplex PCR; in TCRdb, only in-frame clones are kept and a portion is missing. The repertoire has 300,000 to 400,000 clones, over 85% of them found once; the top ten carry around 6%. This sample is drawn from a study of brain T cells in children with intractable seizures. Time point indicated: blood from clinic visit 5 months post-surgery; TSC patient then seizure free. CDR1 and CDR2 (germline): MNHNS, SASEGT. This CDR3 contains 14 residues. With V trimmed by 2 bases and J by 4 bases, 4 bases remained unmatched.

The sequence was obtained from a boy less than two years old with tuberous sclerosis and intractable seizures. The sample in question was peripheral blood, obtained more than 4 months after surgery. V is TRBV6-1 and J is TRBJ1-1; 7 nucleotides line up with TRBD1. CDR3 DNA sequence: TGTGCCAGCAGTGAAAGGGGGCTAGGCACTGAAGCTTTCTTT. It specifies CASSERGLGTEAFF.